A selection of T cell receptor beta chains follows, all from one sample in a study of cytomegalovirus exposure and HLA in healthy donors. The table came from immunoSEQ multiplex PCR; TCRdb's copy has only in-frame clones and leaves some out. The specimen's table records roughly 120,000 clones. The sequenced sample was PBMCs. The receptors here all came from a man aged 18 to 35 in good health and CMV-seronegative. The CDR3 runs from the conserved cysteine through the conserved F or W. A D gene is named only where the DNA matches it firmly.

J: TRBJ2-2
length: 13
V: TRBV19
D: TRBD2
DNA: TGTGCCAGTAGTATTCTAGGACTAGCGGTTACCTTTTTT
CDR3: CASSILGLAVTFF

J: TRBJ1-4
length: 16
V: TRBV18
D: -
DNA: TGTGCCAGCTCACCAAGGACAGCCATTTTTAATGAAAAACTGTTTTTT
CDR3: CASSPRTAIFNEKLFF

J: TRBJ2-5
length: 15
V: TRBV12-5
D: -
DNA: TGTGCTAGTGGTTTGGCAGGGTCGGCCGGAGAGACCCAGTACTTC
CDR3: CASGLAGSAGETQYF

J: TRBJ1-4
length: 15
V: TRBV2
D: TRBD1
DNA: TGTGCCAGCCTACAGGGGACGGTAACTAATGAAAAACTGTTTTTT
CDR3: CASLQGTVTNEKLFF

J: TRBJ1-4
length: 17
V: TRBV6-1
D: -
DNA: TGTGCCAGCAGTGAAGGATTTCGGGAGGGCACTAATGAAAAACTGTTTTTT
CDR3: CASSEGFREGTNEKLFF

J: TRBJ2-5
length: 14
V: TRBV6-5
D: -
DNA: TGTGCCAGCAACAAAGGAGTGGGGAGAGAGACCCAGTACTTC
CDR3: CASNKGVGRETQYF

J: TRBJ2-7
length: 14
V: TRBV30
D: TRBD2
DNA: TGTGCCTGTTCTACTAGCGGGAGTGTCTACGAGCAGTACTTC
CDR3: CACSTSGSVYEQYF

J: TRBJ1-1
length: 14
V: TRBV5-4
D: TRBD1
DNA: TGTGCCAGCAGCTTTACGACAGGGGGGACTGAAGCTTTCTTT
CDR3: CASSFTTGGTEAFF

J: TRBJ2-7
length: 15
V: TRBV6-5
D: TRBD2
DNA: TGTGCCAGCAGTTACACAGGTTGGGCGGGGGACGAGCAGTACTTC
CDR3: CASSYTGWAGDEQYF

J: TRBJ2-7
length: 14
V: TRBV7-9
D: TRBD2
DNA: TGTGCCAGCAGCTTGGGGGGGGTCTCCTACGAGCAGTACTTC
CDR3: CASSLGGVSYEQYF

J: TRBJ1-1
length: 13
V: TRBV5-6
D: -
DNA: TGTGCCAGCAGCTTGGGCAGATTCACTGAAGCTTTCTTT
CDR3: CASSLGRFTEAFF

J: TRBJ2-5
length: 13
V: TRBV28
D: -
DNA: TGTGCCAGTTATCAGGGAACTCAAGAGACCCAGTACTTC
CDR3: CASYQGTQETQYF

J: TRBJ2-7
length: 15
V: TRBV4-1
D: -
DNA: TGCGCCAGCAGCCAGGTTACAGGGATAGTTTACGAGCAGTACTTC
CDR3: CASSQVTGIVYEQYF

J: TRBJ2-7
length: 14
V: TRBV7-2
D: -
DNA: TGTGCCAGCAGCTTAGCCCGACAGGTCTACGAGCAGTACTTC
CDR3: CASSLARQVYEQYF

J: TRBJ2-2
length: 13
V: TRBV7-9
D: -
DNA: TGTGCCAGCAGCCTTTACACGGGCGGGGAGCTGTTTTTT
CDR3: CASSLYTGGELFF

J: TRBJ2-1
length: 14
V: TRBV6-1
D: -
DNA: TGTGCCAGCAGTGAAGTCAGGGTGAAAGATGAGCAGTTCTTC
CDR3: CASSEVRVKDEQFF

J: TRBJ1-5
length: 12
V: TRBV9
D: -
DNA: TGTGCCAGCAGCTATAGCAATCAGCCCCAGCATTTT
CDR3: CASSYSNQPQHF

J: TRBJ2-2
length: 15
V: TRBV7-6
D: -
DNA: TGTGCCAGCAGAGTCAGCGGGCAGAACACCGGGGAGCTGTTTTTT
CDR3: CASRVSGQNTGELFF

J: TRBJ2-7
length: 14
V: TRBV9
D: -
DNA: TGTGCCAGCAGCCTTGGGGGGGACACCTACGAGCAGTACTTC
CDR3: CASSLGGDTYEQYF

J: TRBJ2-7
length: 13
V: TRBV5-1
D: -
DNA: TGCGCCAGCAGCTTGGTAGTGGGGAGCGAGCAGTACTTC
CDR3: CASSLVVGSEQYF

J: TRBJ1-4
length: 17
V: TRBV4-1
D: TRBD1
DNA: TGCGCCAGCAGCCAAGATCTTTGGGGACAGGGCAATGAAAAACTGTTTTTT
CDR3: CASSQDLWGQGNEKLFF

J: TRBJ1-4
length: 15
V: TRBV6-6
D: -
DNA: TGTGCCAGCAGACCCCCGACGGACAGAAATGAAAAACTGTTTTTT
CDR3: CASRPPTDRNEKLFF

J: TRBJ1-2
length: 16
V: TRBV27
D: -
DNA: TGTGCCAGCAGTTTATCTTGGGCTTCGAGTAACAATGGCTACACCTTC
CDR3: CASSLSWASSNNGYTF

J: TRBJ1-2
length: 14
V: TRBV5-1
D: -
DNA: TGCGCCAGCAGCTTCCAGGTCCCGGGGTATGGCTACACCTTC
CDR3: CASSFQVPGYGYTF

J: TRBJ2-3
length: 17
V: TRBV4-1
D: TRBD2
DNA: TGCGCCAGCAGCCAATATTATAGCGGGGGCCTCACAGATACGCAGTATTTT
CDR3: CASSQYYSGGLTDTQYF

J: TRBJ1-3
length: 15
V: TRBV27
D: -
DNA: TGTGCCAGCAAAGTGACGGGAAGCTCTGGAAACACCATATATTTT
CDR3: CASKVTGSSGNTIYF

J: TRBJ1-2
length: 14
V: TRBV25-1
D: TRBD1
DNA: TGTGCCAGCAGCCGCCGGGACAGGCTATATGGCTACACCTTC
CDR3: CASSRRDRLYGYTF

J: TRBJ2-1
length: 14
V: TRBV10-3
D: TRBD1
DNA: TGTGCCACGAACCGGGACAGGGATAACAATGAGCAGTTCTTC
CDR3: CATNRDRDNNEQFF

J: TRBJ2-2
length: 16
V: TRBV19
D: TRBD2
DNA: TGTGCCAGTAGACTGACGGGGGGGCCCGACACCGGGGAGCTGTTTTTT
CDR3: CASRLTGGPDTGELFF

J: TRBJ1-1
length: 15
V: TRBV9
D: TRBD1
DNA: TGTGCCAGCAGCGCCAAACAGGGGGCCTACGCTGAAGCTTTCTTT
CDR3: CASSAKQGAYAEAFF

J: TRBJ2-3
length: 13
V: TRBV27
D: -
DNA: TGTGCCAGCAGTTTAATGGAGACAGATACGCAGTATTTT
CDR3: CASSLMETDTQYF

J: TRBJ1-2
length: 12
V: TRBV28
D: -
DNA: TGTGCCAGCAGTTCCGGGGTTTATGGCTACACCTTC
CDR3: CASSSGVYGYTF

J: TRBJ2-5
length: 16
V: TRBV5-4
D: -
DNA: TGTGCCAGCAGCTTGGAACCGGCAGGGCGAGGCGAGACCCAGTACTTC
CDR3: CASSLEPAGRGETQYF

J: TRBJ2-4
length: 17
V: TRBV19
D: TRBD2
DNA: TGTGCCAGTAGTATAGGTGATTGGCGGGAGGGGGGCAACATTCAGTACTTC
CDR3: CASSIGDWREGGNIQYF

J: TRBJ2-3
length: 18
V: TRBV27
D: TRBD2
DNA: TGTGCCAGCAGTTTCCCCTCCGGGGGACTAGAAAGCACAGATACGCAGTATTTT
CDR3: CASSFPSGGLESTDTQYF

J: TRBJ2-7
length: 14
V: TRBV5-1
D: -
DNA: TGCGCCAGCAGCCTGACTGGAGACTCCTACGAGCAGTACTTC
CDR3: CASSLTGDSYEQYF

J: TRBJ2-7
length: 15
V: TRBV18
D: TRBD1
DNA: TGTGCCAGCTCACCACAGGGACAGGGAATGGACGAGCAGTACTTC
CDR3: CASSPQGQGMDEQYF

J: TRBJ2-7
length: 18
V: TRBV7-2
D: TRBD2
DNA: TGTGCCAGCAGCTTAGTTTCGGGACTAGCGGACAACCTCTACGAGCAGTACTTC
CDR3: CASSLVSGLADNLYEQYF

J: TRBJ2-7
length: 14
V: TRBV6-1
D: TRBD1
DNA: TGTGCCAGCACCTCCCCGAGGGGGCACCACGAGCAGTACTTC
CDR3: CASTSPRGHHEQYF

J: TRBJ2-2
length: 18
V: TRBV13
D: -
DNA: TGTGCCAGCAGCTTAGCGCGGTCCAGGGGCTTGGACACCGGGGAGCTGTTTTTT
CDR3: CASSLARSRGLDTGELFF

J: TRBJ1-1
length: 18
V: TRBV5-1
D: -
DNA: TGCGCCAGCAGCTTGGTTTCGGGGGGATTATCGTTCGACACTGAAGCTTTCTTT
CDR3: CASSLVSGGLSFDTEAFF

J: TRBJ2-6
length: 14
V: TRBV2
D: -
DNA: TGTGCCAGGACCTTGCGGTCTGGGGCCAACGTCCTGACTTTC
CDR3: CARTLRSGANVLTF

J: TRBJ2-7
length: 15
V: TRBV15
D: TRBD2
DNA: TGTGCCACCAGCACCTCGGGACTAGCGGGAATGGGGCAGTACTTC
CDR3: CATSTSGLAGMGQYF

J: TRBJ1-2
length: 14
V: TRBV5-1
D: TRBD1
DNA: TGCGCCAGCAGCCACCGGACAGGGGAGGGTGGCTACACCTTC
CDR3: CASSHRTGEGGYTF

J: TRBJ2-5
length: 17
V: TRBV5-4
D: TRBD2
DNA: TGTGCCAGCAGCCCCCGGGGCGGGGGGATACTTCAAGAGACCCAGTACTTC
CDR3: CASSPRGGGILQETQYF

J: TRBJ2-5
length: 15
V: TRBV6-5
D: -
DNA: TGTGCCAGCAGTTACTGGGGGACATTACAAGAGACCCAGTACTTC
CDR3: CASSYWGTLQETQYF

J: TRBJ1-6
length: 14
V: TRBV6-6
D: -
DNA: TGTGCCAGCAGTATTGACGGAGATAATTCACCCCTCCACTTT
CDR3: CASSIDGDNSPLHF

J: TRBJ1-1
length: 19
V: TRBV5-1
D: TRBD1
DNA: TGCGCCAGCAGCTTGCCCACCAGGGGGCGCATGGTTTCTCCTACAGAAGCTTTCTTT
CDR3: CASSLPTRGRMVSPTEAFF

J: TRBJ1-5
length: 16
V: TRBV12-5
D: -
DNA: TGTGCTAGTGGCCTCCTCGTGACAGATAGCAATCAGCCCCAGCATTTT
CDR3: CASGLLVTDSNQPQHF

J: TRBJ2-1
length: 15
V: TRBV7-2
D: -
DNA: TGTGCCAGCAGCTCCCTAGCGATCTCCTACAATGAGCAGTTCTTC
CDR3: CASSSLAISYNEQFF

J: TRBJ1-5
length: 13
V: TRBV19
D: TRBD1
DNA: TGTGCCAGTAAAGGACAGGGTTATCAGCCCCAGCATTTT
CDR3: CASKGQGYQPQHF